The 21 T cell receptor beta chains below come from one sample, sequenced in a study of T-cell memory formation after mild COVID-19. TCRdb re-called the 5' RACE reads through MiXCR, storing one row per CDR3 protein. The data contain 110,000 or so distinct CDR3 sequences, 22% of them singletons. Sequencing used PBMCs or a T cell subset sorted from them (not recorded which). These receptors all come from a man between 18 and 35 years old who had mild COVID-19 (a few samples of this study predate the infection). Cell type and time point are not known.

The chain couples TRBV13 to TRBJ2-3; 10 nucleotides match TRBD2. The CDR3 has 16 residues. The ends lost 3 bases at V and 2 bases at J; junction bases unmatched: 5. Per germline, CDR1 PRHDT and CDR2 FYEKMQ (reference sequence). The CDR3 nucleotides are TGTGCCAGCAGCTTGGTTAGCGGGGGGAACACAGATACGCAGTATTTT. Translation gives CASSLVSGGNTDTQYF.

This clonotype was observed a handful of times. The V call is TRBV11-2, the J call TRBJ2-3; TRBD2 matches at 13 bases. The germline V gene encodes CDR1 SGHAT and CDR2 FQNNGV. The J segment lost 2 bases and the V segment lost 4 bases, leaving 6 bases of the junction unmatched. This CDR3 contains 17 residues. The CDR3 spells CASSSQLAGGPTDTQYF. In nucleotides, the CDR3 is TGTGCCAGCAGCTCGCAACTAGCGGGGGGGCCCACAGATACGCAGTATTTT.

V and J are TRBV12-3 or TRBV12-4 and TRBJ1-1; no clear D. V lost 7 bases, J lost 11 bases, and 20 bases lay in between. CDR3 length: 13 amino acids. The CDR3 sequence: CASTAPEAPGAFF. The CDR3 region has the DNA TGTGCCAGCACCGCGCCTGAGGCCCCCGGGGCTTTCTTT.

This chain connects TRBV27 to TRBJ2-3, with a tentative D call TRBD2 (5 bases). The CDR3 is 14 residues long. V dropped 8 bases and J dropped 0 bases, with 12 bases sitting between them. Germline V gives CDR1 MNHEY, CDR2 SMNVEV (reference sequence). The CDR3 DNA sequence: TGTGCCAGCCAGCCGGGGTCTAGCACAGATACGCAGTATTTT. Protein: CASQPGSSTDTQYF.

This clonotype showed up just a few times. The chain links TRBV27 to TRBJ1-1, with TRBD1 identical over 8 bases. This CDR3 spans 12 amino acids. The ends lost 8 bases at V and 3 bases at J; junction bases unmatched: 2. CDR1 and CDR2 (germline): MNHEY, SMNVEV (reference sequence). In DNA, the CDR3 is TGTGCCAGCTCAGGGGGCTACACTGAAGCTTTCTTT. Translated: CASSGGYTEAFF.

The CDR3 loop is CANRAAGELFF. The CDR3 DNA reads as TGTGCCAACCGGGCCGCCGGGGAGCTGTTTTTT. This chain connects TRBV12-3 or TRBV12-4 to TRBJ2-2; no definite D call. The CDR3 length is 11 residues. Trimming cost V 10 bases and J 6 bases, with 9 bases left between them.

V is TRBV7-2 and J is TRBJ2-5; 7 bases agree with TRBD2. J lost 2 bases, V lost 2 bases, and 8 bases had no gene match. Germline V gene lookup returns CDR1 SGHTA and CDR2 FQGNSA. The CDR3 has 16 residues. CDR3 nucleotide sequence: TGTGCCAGCAGCTTAATAACTAGCGCCGAGCAAGAGACCCAGTACTTC. This sequence encodes CASSLITSAEQETQYF.

V gene TRBV7-9 combines with J gene TRBJ2-5, with D perhaps matching TRBD2 (5 bases). The germline V and J ends were trimmed by 5 bases and 4 bases, with 20 bases remaining between them. Germline CDR1 SEHNR, CDR2 FQNEAQ (reference sequence). This CDR3 has 16 residues. Here the CDR3 DNA reads TGTGCCAGCAGCCCACCCCGGGGTAGTCACGGAGAGACCCAGTACTTC. It translates to CASSPPRGSHGETQYF.

The J gene is TRBJ2-5, the V gene TRBV5-6; 8 nucleotides line up with TRBD1. The CDR3 totals 15 residues. Germline trimming cut 2 bases from V and 5 bases from J; bases unmatched to any gene: 8. Looked up from germline, CDR1 is SGHDT and CDR2 is YYEEEE. The CDR3 protein is CASSFTPGGGETQYF. CDR3 DNA sequence: TGTGCCAGCAGCTTTACTCCAGGGGGCGGTGAGACCCAGTACTTC. The complete variable domain, with remaining parts taken from reference TRBV5-6 and TRBJ2-5, reads DAGVTQSPTHLIKTRGQQVTLRCSPKSGHDTVSWYQQALGQGPQFIFQYYEEEERQRGNFPDRFSGHQFPNYSSELNVNALLLGDSALYLCASSFTPGGGETQYFGPGTRLLVL.

This clonotype was found a few times. The chain couples TRBV7-2 to TRBJ2-3, with D perhaps matching TRBD1 or TRBD2 (6 bases each). Deletions cut 3 bases from V and 0 bases from J, with 10 bases between. Germline CDR1 SGHTA, CDR2 FQGNSA. The CDR3 spans 15 residues. The CDR3 is CASSFLGGSTDTQYF. The CDR3, as DNA: TGTGCCAGCAGCTTCCTCGGGGGCAGCACAGATACGCAGTATTTT.

This clonotype was counted a few times. CDR3 loop: CASSQEPRLAGVTYNEQFF. For the CDR3, the DNA is TGCGCCAGCAGCCAAGAGCCCCGGCTAGCGGGGGTAACCTACAATGAGCAGTTCTTC. The rearrangement links TRBV4-1 to TRBJ2-1; 10 positions match TRBD2. The CDR3 length is 19 residues. With V trimmed by 0 bases and J by 2 bases, 10 bases remained unmatched. Germline V CDR1 and CDR2: MGHRA, YSYEKL.

This clonotype was seen more than once but under ten times. The V call is TRBV28, the J call TRBJ2-7; no firm D call. This CDR3 contains 12 residues. CDR1 is MDHEN, CDR2 SYDVKM, per germline. V was shortened by 3 bases and J by 4 bases, with 7 bases between the two germline ends. The CDR3 region has the DNA TGTGCCAGCAGTTTCGGTCGGTACGAGCAGTACGTC. Its translation: CASSFGRYEQYV.

The chain combines TRBV6-2 or TRBV6-3 with TRBJ2-1; TRBD1 might be the D (5 bases). V shed 6 bases and J shed 0 bases, with 15 bases lying between them. This CDR3 contains 16 residues. Germline V gene data show CDR1 as MNHEY and CDR2 as SVGEGT. CDR3 residues: CASSRPQGNSYNEQFF. DNA of the CDR3: TGTGCCAGCAGCCGACCTCAGGGAAACTCCTACAATGAGCAGTTCTTC.

This clonotype appeared a few times. CDR3 protein: CASSSTSGRGETQYF. The CDR3 DNA reads as TGTGCCAGCAGCTCGACTAGCGGAAGAGGGGAGACCCAGTACTTC. The chain has TRBV7-9 and TRBJ2-5; TRBD2 matches 9 bases. J gave up 5 bases and V 4 bases, and 8 bases lay outside the gene matches. This CDR3 is 15 amino acids long. Germline V lookup: CDR1 SEHNR, CDR2 FQNEAQ (reference sequence).

V gene TRBV4-3 combines with J gene TRBJ2-5; a possible D gene is TRBD2 (5 bases). This CDR3 comprises 13 residues. The V and J ends lost 3 bases and 4 bases respectively, with 9 bases between them. Germline CDR1 LGHNA, CDR2 YSLEER. This CDR3 reads CASSHRRGETQYF. As DNA, the CDR3 is TGCGCCAGCAGCCACCGACGGGGAGAGACCCAGTACTTC.

In its sample, this clonotype was seen a few times. J is TRBJ1-1 and V is TRBV4-1; D is unclear. CDR1 and CDR2 from the germline V gene are MGHRA and YSYEKL. The CDR3 covers 12 residues. V lost 2 bases and J lost 6, with 7 bases in between. This CDR3 is CASSQRPSEAFF. The CDR3 nucleotides are TGCGCCAGCAGCCAACGGCCCTCTGAAGCTTTCTTT.

This clonotype has more than one count but fewer than ten. The V gene is TRBV14, the J gene TRBJ2-5; 7 bases match TRBD1. The CDR3 covers 15 residues. The V gene's germline CDR1 is SGHDN and CDR2 FVKESK. V gave up 1 base and J gave up 4 bases; unmatched junction bases: 6. In nucleotides, the CDR3 is TGTGCCAGCAGCCAAGGAGGGGGCTCTGGAGAGACCCAGTACTTC. As protein: CASSQGGGSGETQYF.

The V and J genes are TRBV29-1 and TRBJ2-7, with no clear D. V lost 4 bases and J 7 bases, leaving 8 bases between the germline ends. The CDR3 spans 10 residues. From germline, CDR1 is SQVTM and CDR2 ANQGSEA. CDR3 sequence: CSVVTKEQYF. In nucleotides, the CDR3 is TGCAGCGTTGTCACGAAGGAGCAGTACTTC.

The chain employs TRBV20-1 and TRBJ1-4; 8 bases agree with TRBD1. Germline V gene sequence: CDR1 DFQATT, CDR2 SNEGSKA (reference sequence). CDR3 length: 14 residues. The trim removed 5 bases at V and 8 bases at J, leaving 10 bases unmatched. The CDR3 sequence: CSADRDRRQEKLFF. Written as DNA, the CDR3 is TGCAGTGCTGACCGGGACAGGCGACAGGAAAAACTGTTTTTT.

The chain uses TRBV2 and TRBJ2-2, with a possible D match to TRBD2 (6 bases). V was cut by 6 bases and J by 0 bases, with 17 bases left in between. The CDR3 consists of 17 residues. Germline values: CDR1 SNHLY, CDR2 FYNNEI. This chain's CDR3 is CASSPSPGGPNTGELFF. The CDR3 DNA sequence: TGTGCCAGCAGCCCGTCGCCCGGGGGACCGAACACCGGGGAGCTGTTTTTT. Full variable domain (missing parts from reference TRBV2 and TRBJ2-2): EPEVTQTPSHQVTQMGQEVILRCVPISNHLYFYWYRQILGQKVEFLVSFYNNEISEKSEIFDDQFSVERPDGSNFTLKIRSTKLEDSAMYFCASSPSPGGPNTGELFFGEGSRLTVL.

In its sample, this clonotype was seen a few times. This sequence joins TRBV6-5 and TRBJ1-6; 10 bases are a match to TRBD1. The CDR3 runs to 15 residues. Trimming took 8 bases from V and 6 from J; bases not matched to a gene: 7. CDR1 and CDR2 from the germline V gene are MNHEY and SVGAGI. Written as DNA, the CDR3 is TGTGCCAGCGGACAACGACAGGGGGCTAATTCACCCCTCCACTTT. Translated: CASGQRQGANSPLHF.